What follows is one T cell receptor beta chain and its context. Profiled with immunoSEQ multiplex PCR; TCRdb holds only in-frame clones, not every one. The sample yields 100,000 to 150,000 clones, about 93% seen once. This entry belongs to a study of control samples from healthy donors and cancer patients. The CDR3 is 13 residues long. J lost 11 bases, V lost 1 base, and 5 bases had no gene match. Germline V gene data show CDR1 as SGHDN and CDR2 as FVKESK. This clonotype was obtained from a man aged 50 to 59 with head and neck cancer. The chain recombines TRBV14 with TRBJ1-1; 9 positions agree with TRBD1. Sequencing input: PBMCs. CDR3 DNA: TGTGCCAGCAGCCAAGTTGGGACAGGGTGGGCTTTCTTT. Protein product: CASSQVGTGWAFF.